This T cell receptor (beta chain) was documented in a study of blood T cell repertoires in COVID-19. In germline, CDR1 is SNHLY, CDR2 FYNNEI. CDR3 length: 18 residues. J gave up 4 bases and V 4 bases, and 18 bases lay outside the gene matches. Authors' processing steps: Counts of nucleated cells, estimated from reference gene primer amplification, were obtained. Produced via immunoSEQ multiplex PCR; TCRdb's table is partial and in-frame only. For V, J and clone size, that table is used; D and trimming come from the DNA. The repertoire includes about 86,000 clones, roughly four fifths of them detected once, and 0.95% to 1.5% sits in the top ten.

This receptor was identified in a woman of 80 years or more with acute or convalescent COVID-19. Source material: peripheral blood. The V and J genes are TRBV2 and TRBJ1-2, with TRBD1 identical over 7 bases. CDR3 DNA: TGTGCCAGCAGTGGAACGACATATGGACAGGTAACGAGCTATGGCTACACCTTC. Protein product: CASSGTTYGQVTSYGYTF.